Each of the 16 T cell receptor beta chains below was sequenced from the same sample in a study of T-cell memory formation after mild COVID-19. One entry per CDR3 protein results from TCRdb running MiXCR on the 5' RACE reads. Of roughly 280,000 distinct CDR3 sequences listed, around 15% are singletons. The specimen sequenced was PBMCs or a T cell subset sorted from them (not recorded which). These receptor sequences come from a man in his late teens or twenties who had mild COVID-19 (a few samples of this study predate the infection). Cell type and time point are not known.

CDR3 sequence reads: CASSPAGGELFF. The CDR3 region has the DNA TGTGCCAGCAGCCCCGCCGGCGGGGAGCTGTTTTTT. The genes are TRBV7-9 and TRBJ2-2; D is ambiguous. Germline CDR1 reads SEHNR; CDR2 reads FQNEAQ (reference sequence). Trimming shortened V by 5 bases and J by 7 bases, and 8 bases separated the two germline ends. The CDR3 is 12 residues long.

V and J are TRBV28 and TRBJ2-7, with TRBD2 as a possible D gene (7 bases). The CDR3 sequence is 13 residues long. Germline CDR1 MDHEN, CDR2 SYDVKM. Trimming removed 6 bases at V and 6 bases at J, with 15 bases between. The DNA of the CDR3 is TGTGCCAGCAGGCACCGGGGGGCAGGCGAGCAGTACGTC. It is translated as CASRHRGAGEQYV.

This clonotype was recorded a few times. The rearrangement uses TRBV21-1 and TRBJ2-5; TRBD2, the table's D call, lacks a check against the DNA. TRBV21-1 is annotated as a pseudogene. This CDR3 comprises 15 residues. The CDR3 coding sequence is TGTGCCAGCAGCGCCTGGGGACCCTCCCAAGAGACCCAGTACTTC. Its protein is CASSAWGPSQETQYF.

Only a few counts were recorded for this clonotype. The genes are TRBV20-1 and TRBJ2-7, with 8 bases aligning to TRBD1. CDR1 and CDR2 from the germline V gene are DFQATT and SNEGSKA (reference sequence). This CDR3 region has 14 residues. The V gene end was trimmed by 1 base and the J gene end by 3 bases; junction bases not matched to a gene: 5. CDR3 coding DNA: TGCAGTGCTAGAGGCCCGGGACAGGTCTACGAGCAGTACGTC. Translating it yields CSARGPGQVYEQYV.

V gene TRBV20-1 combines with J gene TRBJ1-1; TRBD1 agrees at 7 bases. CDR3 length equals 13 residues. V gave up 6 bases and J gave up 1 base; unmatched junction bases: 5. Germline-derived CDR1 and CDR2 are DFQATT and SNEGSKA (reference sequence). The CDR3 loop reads CSAPDRANTEAFF. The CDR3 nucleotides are TGCAGTGCCCCCGACAGGGCGAACACTGAAGCTTTCTTT.

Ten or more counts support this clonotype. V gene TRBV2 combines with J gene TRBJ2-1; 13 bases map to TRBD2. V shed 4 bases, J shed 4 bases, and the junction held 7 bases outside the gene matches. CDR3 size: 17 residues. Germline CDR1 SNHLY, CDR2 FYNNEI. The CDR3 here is CASSVSLLAGGYNEQFF. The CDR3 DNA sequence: TGTGCCAGCAGTGTGTCCCTACTAGCGGGGGGGTACAATGAGCAGTTCTTC.

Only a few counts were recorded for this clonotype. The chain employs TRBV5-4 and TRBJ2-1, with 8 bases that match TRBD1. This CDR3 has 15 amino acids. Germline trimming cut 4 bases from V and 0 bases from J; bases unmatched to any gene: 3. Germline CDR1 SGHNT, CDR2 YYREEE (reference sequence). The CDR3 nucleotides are TGTGCCAGCAGCCGGGACAGGAGCTCCTACAATGAGCAGTTCTTC. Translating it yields CASSRDRSSYNEQFF.

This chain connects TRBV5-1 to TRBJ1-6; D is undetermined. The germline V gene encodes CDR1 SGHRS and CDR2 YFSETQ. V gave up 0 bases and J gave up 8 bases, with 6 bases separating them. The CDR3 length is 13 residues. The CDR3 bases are TGCGCCAGCAGCTTGGTCCAGTATTCACCCCTCCACTTT. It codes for CASSLVQYSPLHF.

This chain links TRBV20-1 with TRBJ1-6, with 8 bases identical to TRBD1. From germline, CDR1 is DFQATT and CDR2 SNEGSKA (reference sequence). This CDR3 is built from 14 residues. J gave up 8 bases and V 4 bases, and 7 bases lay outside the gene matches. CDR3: CSANPTGVDSPLHF. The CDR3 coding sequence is TGCAGTGCTAACCCGACAGGGGTGGATTCACCCCTCCACTTT.

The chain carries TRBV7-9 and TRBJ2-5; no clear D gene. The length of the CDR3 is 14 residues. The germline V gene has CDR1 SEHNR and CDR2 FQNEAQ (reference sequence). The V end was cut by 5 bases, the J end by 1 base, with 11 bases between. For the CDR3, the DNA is TGTGCCAGCAGCATGCGCAGCAGCCAAGAGACCCAGTACTTC. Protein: CASSMRSSQETQYF.

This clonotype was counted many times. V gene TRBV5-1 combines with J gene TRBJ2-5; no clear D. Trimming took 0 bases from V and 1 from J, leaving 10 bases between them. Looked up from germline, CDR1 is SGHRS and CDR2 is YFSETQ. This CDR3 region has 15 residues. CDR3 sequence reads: CASSLVQAGQETQYF. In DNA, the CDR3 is TGCGCCAGCAGCTTGGTTCAGGCAGGCCAAGAGACCCAGTACTTC. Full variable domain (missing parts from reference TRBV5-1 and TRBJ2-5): KAGVTQTPRYLIKTRGQQVTLSCSPISGHRSVSWYQQTPGQGLQFLFEYFSETQRNKGNFPGRFSGRQFSNSRSEMNVSTLELGDSALYLCASSLVQAGQETQYFGPGTRLLVL.

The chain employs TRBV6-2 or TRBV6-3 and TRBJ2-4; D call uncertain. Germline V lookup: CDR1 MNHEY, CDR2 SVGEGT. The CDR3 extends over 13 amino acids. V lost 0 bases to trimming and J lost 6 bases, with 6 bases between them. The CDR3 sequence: CASSYSGRNIQYF. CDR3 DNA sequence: TGTGCCAGCAGTTACTCGGGTAGAAACATTCAGTACTTC.

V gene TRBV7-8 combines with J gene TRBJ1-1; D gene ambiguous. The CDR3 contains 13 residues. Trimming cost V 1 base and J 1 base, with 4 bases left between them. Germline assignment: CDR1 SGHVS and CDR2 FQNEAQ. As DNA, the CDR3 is TGTGCCAGCAGCTTAGTCAAGAACACTGAAGCTTTCTTT. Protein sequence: CASSLVKNTEAFF. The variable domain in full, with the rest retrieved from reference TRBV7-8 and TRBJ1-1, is GAGVSQSPRYKVAKRGQDVALRCDPISGHVSLFWYQQALGQGPEFLTYFQNEAQLDKSGLPSDRFFAERPEGSVSTLKIQRTQQEDSAVYLCASSLVKNTEAFFGQGTRLTVV.

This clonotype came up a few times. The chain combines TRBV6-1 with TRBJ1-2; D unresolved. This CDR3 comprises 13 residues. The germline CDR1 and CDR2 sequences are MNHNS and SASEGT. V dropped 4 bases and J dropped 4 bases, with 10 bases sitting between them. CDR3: CASSAAGSYGYTF. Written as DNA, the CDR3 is TGTGCCAGCAGTGCTGCAGGATCCTATGGCTACACCTTC.

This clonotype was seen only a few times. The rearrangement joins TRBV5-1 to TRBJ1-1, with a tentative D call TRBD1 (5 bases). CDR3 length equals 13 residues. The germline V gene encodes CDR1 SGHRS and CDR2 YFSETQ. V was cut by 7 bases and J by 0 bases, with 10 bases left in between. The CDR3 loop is CASSVTVNTEAFF. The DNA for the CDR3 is TGCGCCAGCTCAGTGACAGTGAACACTGAAGCTTTCTTT. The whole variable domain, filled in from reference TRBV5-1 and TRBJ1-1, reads KAGVTQTPRYLIKTRGQQVTLSCSPISGHRSVSWYQQTPGQGLQFLFEYFSETQRNKGNFPGRFSGRQFSNSRSEMNVSTLELGDSALYLCASSVTVNTEAFFGQGTRLTVV.

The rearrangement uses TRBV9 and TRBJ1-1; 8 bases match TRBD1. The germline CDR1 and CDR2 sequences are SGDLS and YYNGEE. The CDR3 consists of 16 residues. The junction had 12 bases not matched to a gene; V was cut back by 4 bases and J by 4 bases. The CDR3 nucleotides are TGTGCCAGCAGCTCCCGGGACAGGTTCGTCGTCACTGAAGCTTTCTTT. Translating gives CASSSRDRFVVTEAFF.